This T cell receptor (beta chain) emerged from a study of blood T cells in healthy people across ages. The CDR3 has 14 residues. The V gene lost 6 bases and the J gene lost 5 bases, with 16 bases spanning the gap. Germline CDR1 is SGHKS and CDR2 is YYEKEE (reference sequence). This clonotype has only a few counts. What it recognizes is unknown. General study points: One million T cells yielded diversity estimates that were considered underestimates.

The sample, about 10 milliliters of peripheral blood, was drawn from each donor. Through a sample-barcoded 5' primer and a J-beta primer mix, a second PCR was run for roughly 6 to 12 cycles. One entry per CDR3 protein results from TCRdb running MiXCR on the 5' RACE reads. The sample yields 700,000 to 1,000,000 distinct CDR3 sequences, about 42% seen once. The V and J genes are TRBV5-5 and TRBJ2-3, with a tentative D call TRBD2 (5 bases). The clonotype originates from a man between 60 and 75 years old in good health. The specimen sequenced was blood. CDR3 nucleotides: TGTGCCAGCACCCGGGTTTTGAGGGAAGATACGCAGTATTTT. It translates to CASTRVLREDTQYF. The whole variable domain, filled in from reference TRBV5-5 and TRBJ2-3, reads DAGVTQSPTHLIKTRGQQVTLRCSPISGHKSVSWYQQVLGQGPQFIFQYYEKEERGRGNFPDRFSARQFPNYSSELNVNALLLGDSALYLCASTRVLREDTQYFGPGTRLTVL.